Following are 19 T cell receptor beta chains from one sample sequenced in a study of blood T cell repertoires in COVID-19. Only in-frame clones appear in the TCRdb table, and some are missing; sequencing was by immunoSEQ multiplex PCR. The sample contains about 280,000 clones, just under 90% of which appear only once. Material: peripheral blood. The receptors originated from a woman younger than 45 with COVID-19, enrolled during active disease.

The chain uses TRBV2 and TRBJ1-2, with D tentatively TRBD1 (5 bases). This CDR3 contains 11 residues. The ends were cut back, 6 bases at V and 5 bases at J, with 7 bases in the middle. From germline, CDR1 is SNHLY and CDR2 FYNNEI. In DNA, the CDR3 is TGTGCCAGCAGGGCAGGGTATGGCTACACCTTC. It is translated as CASRAGYGYTF.

The chain combines TRBV27 with TRBJ1-5; 10 bases match TRBD1. The germline CDR1 and CDR2 sequences are MNHEY and SMNVEV (reference sequence). The CDR3 has 16 amino acids. Unmatched junction bases numbered 11, after V lost 6 bases and J lost 6 bases. DNA for the CDR3: TGTGCCAGCAGCCGAGCCGGACAGGGGGTTTCTCAGCCCCAGCATTTT. It yields the protein CASSRAGQGVSQPQHF.

This rearrangement joins TRBV18 to TRBJ2-3; D not resolved. Per germline, CDR1 KGHSH and CDR2 LQKENI. V was trimmed by 9 bases and J by 6 bases, leaving 10 bases between them. The CDR3 has 11 amino acids. The CDR3 protein is CASRLEDTQYF. The CDR3 region has the DNA TGTGCCAGTCGGTTGGAGGATACGCAGTATTTT. Drawing the rest from reference TRBV18 and TRBJ2-3, the complete variable domain is NAGVMQNPRHLVRRRGQEARLRCSPMKGHSHVYWYRQLPEEGLKFMVYLQKENIIDESGMPKERFSAEFPKEGPSILRIQQVVRGDSAAYFCASRLEDTQYFGPGTRLTVL.

This clone came up once. The gene calls are TRBV6-1 and TRBJ2-1; 7 positions match TRBD1. The CDR3 is 14 amino acids. V was pared by 3 bases and J by 4 bases, with 3 bases of the junction left unmatched. Germline V gene lookup returns CDR1 MNHNS and CDR2 SASEGT. CDR3 coding DNA: TGTGCCAGCAGTGATTGGGACAGTTACAATGAGCAGTTCTTC. Translating it yields CASSDWDSYNEQFF.

The rearrangement uses TRBV19 and TRBJ2-1; the match to TRBD2 covers 8 bases. V lost 4 bases, J lost 7 bases, and 3 bases stayed unmatched. The CDR3 runs to 13 residues. The germline V gene encodes CDR1 LNHDA and CDR2 SQIVND (reference sequence). For the CDR3, the DNA is TGTGCCAGTAGTACCCGACTAGCGAATGAGCAGTTCTTC. It codes for CASSTRLANEQFF.

The V call is TRBV18, the J call TRBJ1-1, with D hard to call. Germline CDR1 and CDR2: KGHSH and LQKENI. V was pared by 4 bases and J by 1 base, with 10 bases between. The CDR3 is 14 residues long. CDR3 in amino acids: CASSQGRGNTEAFF. CDR3 nucleotides: TGTGCCAGCTCACAGGGTCGGGGGAACACTGAAGCTTTCTTT.

The chain is built from TRBV4-1 and TRBJ2-7, with 11 bases identical to TRBD2. The CDR3 covers 15 residues. V was clipped by 4 bases and J by 1 base; unmatched bases: 3. The germline CDR1 and CDR2 sequences are MGHRA and YSYEKL. CDR3 in DNA: TGCGCCAGCAGCCTGCTAGCGGGGGGTTCCTACGAGCAGTACTTC. This gives the protein CASSLLAGGSYEQYF.

This chain connects TRBV7-7 to TRBJ2-1; 10 bases align to TRBD2. This CDR3 is built from 16 residues. Losses at the gene ends were 2 bases for V and 2 bases for J; bases not matched to a gene: 3. CDR1 and CDR2 (germline): SSHAT, FNYEAQ (reference sequence). The CDR3 reads CASSLRLAGAYNEQFF. In DNA form, the CDR3 reads TGTGCCAGCAGCTTAAGGCTAGCGGGGGCCTACAATGAGCAGTTCTTC.

CDR3 residues: CASSLTFGGQETQYF. The CDR3 nucleotides read TGTGCCAGCAGCCTGACCTTCGGAGGGCAAGAGACCCAGTACTTC. This chain links TRBV4-2 with TRBJ2-5, with a tentative D call TRBD2 (6 bases). The CDR3 length is 15 residues. With 4 bases removed from V and 2 bases from J, the gap between germline ends came to 14 bases. Germline V gives CDR1 LGHNA, CDR2 YNFKEQ.

The table lists this clone with a count of one. The gene calls are TRBV27 and TRBJ2-7; 8 positions agree with TRBD1. The V and J ends lost 6 bases and 4 bases, in that order; junction bases with no gene match: 5. Germline assignment: CDR1 MNHEY and CDR2 SMNVEV (reference sequence). The CDR3 is 13 residues long. In DNA form, the CDR3 reads TGTGCCAGCAGAACAGGGGGGTCATACGAGCAGTACTTC. Its translation: CASRTGGSYEQYF.

This rearrangement joins TRBV7-8 to TRBJ2-1; 12 nucleotides agree with TRBD2. The CDR3 runs to 17 residues. V lost 4 bases to trimming and J lost 7 bases; unmatched junction nucleotides: 11. Germline assignment: CDR1 SGHVS and CDR2 FQNEAQ. The CDR3 nucleotides read TGTGCCAGCAGCTCCCAGACTAGCGGGGGCCGATTGAATGAGCAGTTCTTC. Protein: CASSSQTSGGRLNEQFF.

V usage is TRBV6-1 and J usage is TRBJ1-2, with TRBD1 identical over 11 bases. V lost 5 bases to trimming and J lost 6 bases; unmatched junction nucleotides: 11. This CDR3 spans 16 amino acids. The V gene's germline CDR1 is MNHNS and CDR2 SASEGT. CDR3 in amino acids: CASSKGTGGLRHGYTF. In nucleotides, the CDR3 is TGTGCCAGCAGTAAAGGGACAGGGGGGCTTCGGCATGGCTACACCTTC.

This clone was seen just once. The rearrangement links TRBV9 to TRBJ1-1, with 10 bases that match TRBD1. With 3 bases clipped from V and 7 bases from J, the junction kept 9 bases outside the gene matches. The CDR3 totals 15 residues. Germline V CDR1 and CDR2: SGDLS, YYNGEE. The CDR3 here is CASSAPGTGALEAFF. The CDR3 DNA is TGTGCCAGCAGCGCCCCTGGGACAGGGGCCCTTGAAGCTTTCTTT.

The chain links TRBV5-1 to TRBJ1-2; 7 bases align to TRBD1. The CDR3 is 13 amino acids. V shed 4 bases, J shed 5 bases, and the junction held 5 bases outside the gene matches. Germline V gene data show CDR1 as SGHRS and CDR2 as YFSETQ. Here the CDR3 DNA reads TGCGCCAGCAGCGCCCAGGGGGAATATGGCTACACCTTC. Translating gives CASSAQGEYGYTF.

V and J are TRBV11-2 and TRBJ2-7; D is ambiguous. The CDR3 runs to 13 residues. Germline CDR1 SGHAT, CDR2 FQNNGV. V was shortened by 0 bases and J by 0 bases, with 3 bases between the two germline ends. Written as DNA, the CDR3 is TGTGCCAGCAGCTTAGAACTCTCCTACGAGCAGTACTTC. It codes for CASSLELSYEQYF.

This clone was picked up one time. This sequence joins TRBV7-9 and TRBJ1-1; 8 bases match TRBD1. V lost 5 bases and J lost 4; bases outside the gene matches: 15. The CDR3 loop spans 17 amino acids. Germline values: CDR1 SEHNR, CDR2 FQNEAQ (reference sequence). CDR3 bases: TGTGCCAGCAGCCTCTTATGGGTCAGGGGGCGAGTCACTGAAGCTTTCTTT. The encoded protein is CASSLLWVRGRVTEAFF.

The V and J genes are TRBV19 and TRBJ1-3; D gene unclear. The CDR3 runs 20 residues. Germline CDR1 LNHDA, CDR2 SQIVND (reference sequence). The V gene lost 7 bases and the J gene lost 0 bases, with 28 bases spanning the gap. The CDR3 sequence: CASNIMEFAGNKSSGNTIYF. CDR3 DNA: TGTGCCAGTAATATTATGGAGTTCGCGGGGAACAAGAGCTCTGGAAACACCATATATTTT.

CDR3 nucleotides: TGTGCCAGCAGCCCAGAGACAGGCAGGCCGAAAAACATTCAGTACTTC. Amino acids: CASSPETGRPKNIQYF. The gene calls are TRBV3-1 (or the pseudogene TRBV3-2) and TRBJ2-4; perhaps TRBD1 as D (6 bases). The V end was cut by 4 bases, the J end by 4 bases, with 17 bases between. There are 16 residues in the CDR3. Germline lookup yields CDR1 LGHDT and CDR2 YNNKEL (reference sequence).

The chain joins TRBV4-1 to TRBJ1-5; tentative D call: TRBD1 (6 bases). CDR1 MGHRA and CDR2 YSYEKL come from the germline V gene. The CDR3 runs 14 residues. V lost 4 bases and J lost 4, with 11 bases in between. The CDR3 is CASSRGQGNQPQHF. For the CDR3, the DNA is TGCGCCAGCAGCCGAGGCCAGGGGAATCAGCCCCAGCATTTT.